Listed below are T cell receptor beta chains from one sample, sequenced in a study of T cells in Graves' hyperthyroidism and ophthalmopathy. A single record per CDR3 protein comes from TCRdb applying MiXCR to the multiplex PCR reads. Here the sample spans some 560,000 distinct CDR3 sequences, 15% to 19% being singletons. Material for sequencing was blood. These receptor sequences come from a woman in her twenties or thirties with Graves' hyperthyroidism. Both conserved end residues are part of each CDR3. A D gene is named only where the DNA matches it firmly. The size field is filled for only some rows; it gives once, few, many or a size class.

j_call: TRBJ2-7; d_call: -; clone_size: -; v_call: TRBV5-1; cdr3_aa: CASSLVSGGSSYEQYF; cdr3_nt: TGCGCCAGCAGCTTGGTTTCGGGGGGCTCATCCTACGAGCAGTACTTC
j_call: TRBJ1-1; d_call: -; clone_size: -; v_call: TRBV20-1; cdr3_aa: CSARDPGQGNTEAFF; cdr3_nt: TGCAGTGCTAGAGACCCAGGGCAGGGGAACACTGAAGCTTTCTTT
j_call: TRBJ1-1; d_call: TRBD1; clone_size: many; v_call: TRBV3-1; cdr3_aa: CASSRAGTGIAFF; cdr3_nt: TGTGCCAGCAGCCGAGCCGGGACAGGGATAGCTTTCTTT
j_call: TRBJ1-6; d_call: -; clone_size: many; v_call: TRBV11-2; cdr3_aa: CASSGSNSPLHF; cdr3_nt: TGTGCCAGCAGCGGTTCTAATTCACCCCTCCACTTT
j_call: TRBJ2-1; d_call: -; clone_size: few; v_call: TRBV30; cdr3_aa: CAWSLHRTSSYNEQFF; cdr3_nt: TGTGCCTGGAGTCTCCACCGCACGAGCTCCTACAATGAGCAGTTCTTC
j_call: TRBJ2-1; d_call: -; clone_size: -; v_call: TRBV12-3/TRBV12-4; cdr3_aa: CASSPPLEGRGNEQFF; cdr3_nt: TGTGCCAGCAGTCCCCCGCTGGAGGGCCGGGGCAATGAGCAGTTCTTC
j_call: TRBJ2-5; d_call: TRBD2; clone_size: many; v_call: TRBV6-1; cdr3_aa: CASSVDSGSGETQYF; cdr3_nt: TGTGCCAGCAGTGTCGATAGCGGGAGTGGGGAGACCCAGTACTTC
j_call: TRBJ1-1; d_call: TRBD1; clone_size: many; v_call: TRBV12-3/TRBV12-4; cdr3_aa: CASSQTGTGGTEAFF; cdr3_nt: TGTGCCAGCAGTCAAACCGGGACAGGGGGCACTGAAGCTTTCTTT
j_call: TRBJ2-6; d_call: TRBD2; clone_size: few; v_call: TRBV27; cdr3_aa: CASSLRLAGGLVGSGANVLTF; cdr3_nt: TGTGCCAGCAGTTTAAGGCTAGCGGGAGGGTTAGTGGGCTCTGGGGCCAACGTCCTGACTTTC
j_call: TRBJ2-2; d_call: TRBD2; clone_size: many; v_call: TRBV29-1; cdr3_aa: CSASGLAGSNTGELFF; cdr3_nt: TGCAGCGCCTCAGGACTAGCGGGATCCAACACCGGGGAGCTGTTTTTT